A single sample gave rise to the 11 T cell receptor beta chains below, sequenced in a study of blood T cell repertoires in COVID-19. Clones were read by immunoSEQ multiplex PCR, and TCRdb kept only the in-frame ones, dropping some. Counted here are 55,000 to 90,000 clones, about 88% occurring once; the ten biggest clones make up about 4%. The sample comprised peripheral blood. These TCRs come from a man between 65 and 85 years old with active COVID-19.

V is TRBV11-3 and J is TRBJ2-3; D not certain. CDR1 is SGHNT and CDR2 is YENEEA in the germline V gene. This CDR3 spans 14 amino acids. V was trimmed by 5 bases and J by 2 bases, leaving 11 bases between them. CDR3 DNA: TGTGCCAGCAGCCCGATGCGGAACACAGATACGCAGTATTTT. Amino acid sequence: CASSPMRNTDTQYF.

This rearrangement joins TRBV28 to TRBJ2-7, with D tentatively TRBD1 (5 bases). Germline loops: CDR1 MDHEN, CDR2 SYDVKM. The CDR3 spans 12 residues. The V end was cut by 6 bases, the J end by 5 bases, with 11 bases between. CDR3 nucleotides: TGTGCCAGCAGCCCCGCAGGGAACGAGCAGTACTTC. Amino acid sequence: CASSPAGNEQYF.

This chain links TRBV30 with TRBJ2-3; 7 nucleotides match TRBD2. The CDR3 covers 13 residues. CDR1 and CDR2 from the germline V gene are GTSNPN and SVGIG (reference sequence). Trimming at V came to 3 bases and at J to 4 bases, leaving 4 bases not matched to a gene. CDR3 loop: CAWRGGGADTQYF. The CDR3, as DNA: TGTGCCTGGAGGGGGGGAGGGGCAGATACGCAGTATTTT.

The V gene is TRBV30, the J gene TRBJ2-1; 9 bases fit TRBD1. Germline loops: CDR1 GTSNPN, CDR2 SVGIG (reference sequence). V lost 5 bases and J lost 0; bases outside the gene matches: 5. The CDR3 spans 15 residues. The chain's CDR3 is CAWLDRGSSYNEQFF. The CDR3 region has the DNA TGTGCCTGGCTTGACAGGGGGAGCTCCTACAATGAGCAGTTCTTC. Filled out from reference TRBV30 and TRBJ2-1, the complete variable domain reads SQTIHQWPATLVQPVGSPLSLECTVEGTSNPNLYWYRQAAGRGLQLLFYSVGIGQISSEVPQNLSASRPQDRQFILSSKKLLLSDSGFYLCAWLDRGSSYNEQFFGPGTRLTVL.

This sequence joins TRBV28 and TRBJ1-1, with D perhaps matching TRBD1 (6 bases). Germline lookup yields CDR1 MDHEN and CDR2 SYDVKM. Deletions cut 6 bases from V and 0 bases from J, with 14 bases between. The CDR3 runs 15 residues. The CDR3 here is CASRGALLMNTEAFF. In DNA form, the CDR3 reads TGTGCCAGCAGGGGGGCCCTCCTAATGAACACTGAAGCTTTCTTT. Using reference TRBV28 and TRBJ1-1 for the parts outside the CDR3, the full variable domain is DVKVTQSSRYLVKRTGEKVFLECVQDMDHENMFWYRQDPGLGLRLIYFSYDVKMKEKGDIPEGYSVSREKKERFSLILESASTNQTSMYLCASRGALLMNTEAFFGQGTRLTVV.

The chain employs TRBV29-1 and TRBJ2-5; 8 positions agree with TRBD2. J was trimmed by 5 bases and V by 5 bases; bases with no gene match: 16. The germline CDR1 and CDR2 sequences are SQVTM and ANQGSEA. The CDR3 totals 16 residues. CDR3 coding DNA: TGCAGCGTTCGCGAGATCCCACGGGAGGGGATTGAGACCCAGTACTTC. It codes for CSVREIPREGIETQYF.

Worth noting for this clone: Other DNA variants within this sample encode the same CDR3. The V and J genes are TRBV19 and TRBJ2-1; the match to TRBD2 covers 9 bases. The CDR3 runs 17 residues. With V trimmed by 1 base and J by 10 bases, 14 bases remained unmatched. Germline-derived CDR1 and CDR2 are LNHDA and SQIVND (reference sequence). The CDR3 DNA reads TGTGCCAGTAGTATAGGGCCCGGGCTAGCGCGGGGGGGGGAGCAGTTCTTC. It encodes CASSIGPGLARGGEQFF.

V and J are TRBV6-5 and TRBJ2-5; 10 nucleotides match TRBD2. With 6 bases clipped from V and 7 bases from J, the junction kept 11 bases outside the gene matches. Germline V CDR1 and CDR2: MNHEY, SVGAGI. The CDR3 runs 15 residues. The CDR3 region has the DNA TGTGCCAGCAGGTCGCGAGCGGGAGGGCCGGTGACCCAGTACTTC. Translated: CASRSRAGGPVTQYF.

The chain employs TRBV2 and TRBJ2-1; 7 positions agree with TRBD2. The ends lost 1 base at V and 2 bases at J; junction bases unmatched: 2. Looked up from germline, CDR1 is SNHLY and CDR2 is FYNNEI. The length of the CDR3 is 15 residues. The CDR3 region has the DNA TGTGCCAGCAGTGAAGGGGGACTACCCTACAATGAGCAGTTCTTC. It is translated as CASSEGGLPYNEQFF.

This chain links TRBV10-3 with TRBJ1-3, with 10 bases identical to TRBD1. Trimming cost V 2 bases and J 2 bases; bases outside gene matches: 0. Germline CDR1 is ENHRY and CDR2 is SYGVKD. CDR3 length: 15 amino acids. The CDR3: CAISEGQGAGNTIYF. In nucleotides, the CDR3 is TGTGCCATCAGTGAGGGACAGGGGGCTGGAAACACCATATATTTT.

CDR3 loop: CATSGDRAHNEQFF. DNA of the CDR3: TGTGCCACCAGCGGGGACAGGGCCCACAATGAGCAGTTCTTC. The chain uses TRBV24-1 and TRBJ2-1, with TRBD1 matching over 9 bases. The V and J ends lost 7 bases and 5 bases, in that order; junction bases with no gene match: 5. CDR1 and CDR2 (germline): KGHDR, SFDVKD. The CDR3 is made up of 14 amino acids.